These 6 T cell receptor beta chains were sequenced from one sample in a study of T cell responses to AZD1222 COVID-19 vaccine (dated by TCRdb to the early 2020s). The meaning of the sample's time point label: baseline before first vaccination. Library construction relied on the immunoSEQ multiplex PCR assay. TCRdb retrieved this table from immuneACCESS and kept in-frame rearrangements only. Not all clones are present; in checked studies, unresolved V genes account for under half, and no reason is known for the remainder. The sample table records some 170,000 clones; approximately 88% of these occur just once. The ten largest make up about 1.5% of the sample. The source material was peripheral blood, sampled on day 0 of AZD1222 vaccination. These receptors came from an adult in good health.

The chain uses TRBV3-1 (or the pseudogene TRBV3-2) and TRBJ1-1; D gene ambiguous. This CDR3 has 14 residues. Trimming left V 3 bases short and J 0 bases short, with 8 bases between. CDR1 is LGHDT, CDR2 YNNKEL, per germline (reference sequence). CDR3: CASSQVHLNTEAFF. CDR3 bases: TGTGCCAGCAGCCAGGTACATTTGAACACTGAAGCTTTCTTT.

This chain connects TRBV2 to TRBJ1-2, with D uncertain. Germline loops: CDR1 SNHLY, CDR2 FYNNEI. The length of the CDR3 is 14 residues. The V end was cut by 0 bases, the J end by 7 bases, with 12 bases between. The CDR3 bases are TGTGCCAGCAGTGAAGCGTCGGCAGTCGTTGGCTACACCTTC. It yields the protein CASSEASAVVGYTF.

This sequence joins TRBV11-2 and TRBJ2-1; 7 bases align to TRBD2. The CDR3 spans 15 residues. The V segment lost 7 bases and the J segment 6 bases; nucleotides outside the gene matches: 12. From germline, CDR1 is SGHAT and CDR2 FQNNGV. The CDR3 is CASILRRASGNEQFF. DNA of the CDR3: TGTGCCAGCATCCTAAGGAGGGCTAGCGGCAATGAGCAGTTCTTC.

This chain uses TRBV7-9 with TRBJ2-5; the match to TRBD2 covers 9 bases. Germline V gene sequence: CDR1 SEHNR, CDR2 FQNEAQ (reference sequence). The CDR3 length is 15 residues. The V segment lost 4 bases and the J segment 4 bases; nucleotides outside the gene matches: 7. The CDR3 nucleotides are TGTGCCAGCAGCTCCCCGGATAGCGGGGGAGAGACCCAGTACTTC. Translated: CASSSPDSGGETQYF.

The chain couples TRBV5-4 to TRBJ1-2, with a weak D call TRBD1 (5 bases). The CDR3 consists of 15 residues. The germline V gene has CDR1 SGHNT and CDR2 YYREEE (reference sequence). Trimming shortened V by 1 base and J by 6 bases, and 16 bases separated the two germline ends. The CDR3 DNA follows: TGTGCCAGCAGCTTGTGGGCAGGGAAAACAGATGGCTACACCTTC. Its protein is CASSLWAGKTDGYTF. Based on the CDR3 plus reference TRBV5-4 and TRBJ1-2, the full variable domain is ETGVTQSPTHLIKTRGQQVTLRCSSQSGHNTVSWYQQALGQGPQFIFQYYREEENGRGNFPPRFSGLQFPNYSSELNVNALELDDSALYLCASSLWAGKTDGYTFGSGTRLTVV.

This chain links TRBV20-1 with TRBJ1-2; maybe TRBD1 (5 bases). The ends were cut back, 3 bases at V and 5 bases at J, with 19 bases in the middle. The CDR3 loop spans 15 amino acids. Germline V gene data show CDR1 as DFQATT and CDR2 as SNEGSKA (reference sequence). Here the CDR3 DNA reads TGCAGTGCTAGTGCAGGGACCTTACTTGGATATGGCTACACCTTC. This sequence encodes CSASAGTLLGYGYTF.